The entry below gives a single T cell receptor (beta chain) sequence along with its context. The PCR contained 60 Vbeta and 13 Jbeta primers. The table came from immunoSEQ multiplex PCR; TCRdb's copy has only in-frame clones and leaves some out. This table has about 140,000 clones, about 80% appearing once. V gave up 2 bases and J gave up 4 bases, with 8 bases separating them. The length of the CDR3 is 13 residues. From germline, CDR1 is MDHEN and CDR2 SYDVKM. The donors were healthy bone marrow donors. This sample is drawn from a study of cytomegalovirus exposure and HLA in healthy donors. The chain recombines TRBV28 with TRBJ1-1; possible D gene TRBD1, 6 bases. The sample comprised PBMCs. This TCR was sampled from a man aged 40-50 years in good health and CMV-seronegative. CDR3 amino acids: CASSLGGFTEAFF. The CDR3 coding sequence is TGTGCCAGCAGTTTAGGGGGCTTCACTGAAGCTTTCTTT. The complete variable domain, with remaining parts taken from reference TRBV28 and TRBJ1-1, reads DVKVTQSSRYLVKRTGEKVFLECVQDMDHENMFWYRQDPGLGLRLIYFSYDVKMKEKGDIPEGYSVSREKKERFSLILESASTNQTSMYLCASSLGGFTEAFFGQGTRLTVV.